This TCR beta chain stems from a study of cytomegalovirus exposure and HLA in healthy donors. About the research overall: The approximately 720 first-cohort repertoires and the 130 or so validation repertoires shared the same platform, a later analysis reported.

The germline V gene encodes CDR1 SGHAT and CDR2 FQNNGV. J was trimmed by 10 bases and V by 6 bases; bases with no gene match: 7. CDR3 length equals 12 residues. Study-level points and caveats: Three chains tied to CMV proved CMV antigen-specific in vitro. Most sequenced TCRs were rare (though some public TCRs occurred in many donors).

Worth noting for this clone: Antigen unknown.

Clones were read by immunoSEQ multiplex PCR, and TCRdb kept only the in-frame ones, dropping some. The table includes about 73,000 clones, around 96% detected once. The rearrangement uses TRBV11-2 and TRBJ1-2; 8 bases align to TRBD1. Material for sequencing was PBMCs. The TCR originated in a man between 18 and 29 years old in good health and CMV-seronegative. The DNA for the CDR3 is TGTGCCAGCAGGGACAGGGCGATAGTCTACACCTTC. The encoded protein is CASRDRAIVYTF. Together with reference TRBV11-2 and TRBJ1-2, the CDR3 gives the full variable domain: EAGVAQSPRYKIIEKRQSVAFWCNPISGHATLYWYQQILGQGPKLLIQFQNNGVVDDSQLPKDRFSAERLKGVDSTLKIQPAKLEDSAVYLCASRDRAIVYTFGSGTRLTVV.